This T cell receptor (beta chain) stems from a study of blood T cell repertoires in COVID-19. Enrolled through a virtual design, the participants were between roughly 18 and 95 years of age and came from 24 US areas. TCRdb keeps only in-frame clones here, not all; method: immunoSEQ multiplex PCR. The sample yields roughly 450,000 clones, 90% seen once. Trimming removed 7 bases from V and 9 bases from J; junction bases left unmatched: 9. Looked up from germline, CDR1 is SNHLY and CDR2 is FYNNEI. The CDR3 has 14 amino acids. This clonotype was obtained from a man between 18 and 35 years old who had recovered from COVID-19. The chain carries TRBV2 and TRBJ2-4, with 10 bases identical to TRBD2. Sequencing was done on a sample of PBMCs or T cells enriched from blood (not recorded which). As DNA, the CDR3 is TGTGCCAGCACCGACCCCAGCGGGGGGGGCATTCAGTACTTC. This gives the protein CASTDPSGGGIQYF. Full variable domain (rest looked up from reference TRBV2 and TRBJ2-4): EPEVTQTPSHQVTQMGQEVILRCVPISNHLYFYWYRQILGQKVEFLVSFYNNEISEKSEIFDDQFSVERPDGSNFTLKIRSTKLEDSAMYFCASTDPSGGGIQYFGAGTRLSVL.